The 25 T cell receptor beta chains reported below all come from one sample, sequenced in a study of beta chain features in type 1 diabetes. Expressed TCRB transcripts were sequenced because the entire RNA isolate underwent reverse transcription. TCRdb's copy holds only in-frame clones and misses some; the assay was immunoSEQ multiplex PCR. Of about 320,000 clones listed, less than 15% are singletons. Input material: central memory CD4+ T cells from blood. The receptors were sampled from a man aged 25-45 years in good health.

This clone was seen a few times. The chain carries TRBV6-1 and TRBJ2-1; D not resolved. The CDR3 is 11 residues long. The ends were cut back, 10 bases at V and 12 bases at J, with 16 bases in the middle. The germline V gene encodes CDR1 MNHNS and CDR2 SASEGT. Here the CDR3 DNA reads TGTGCCACCACCCCTGGGCGTGGGCAGTTCTTC. It yields the protein CATTPGRGQFF.

In this sample, this clone turned up once. CDR3 region: CASSSSGGQQPQHF. DNA for the CDR3: TGTGCCAGCTCATCATCGGGGGGACAGCAGCCCCAGCATTTT. The chain couples TRBV18 to TRBJ1-5; TRBD1 matches 7 bases. Per the germline V gene, CDR1 is KGHSH and CDR2 is LQKENI. There are 14 residues in the CDR3. Unmatched junction bases numbered 8, after V lost 5 bases and J lost 7 bases.

The chain is built from TRBV19 and TRBJ2-1, with D uncertain. CDR1 LNHDA and CDR2 SQIVND come from the germline V gene (reference sequence). The CDR3 consists of 13 residues. V gave up 6 bases and J gave up 6 bases, with 12 bases separating them. The CDR3 protein is CASSRASTNEQFF. The CDR3 nucleotides read TGTGCCAGTAGCCGAGCTTCCACCAATGAGCAGTTCTTC.

The chain uses TRBV7-9 and TRBJ2-5; D perhaps matches TRBD1 (5 bases). This CDR3 is 14 amino acids long. Germline V gene lookup returns CDR1 SEHNR and CDR2 FQNEAQ (reference sequence). The V end was cut by 5 bases, the J end by 5 bases, with 15 bases between. The chain's CDR3 is CASSTLAPGETQYF. The DNA for the CDR3 is TGTGCCAGCAGCACTCTGGCACCAGGGGAGACCCAGTACTTC.

This clone was found a few times. The chain employs TRBV30 and TRBJ2-1; D is undetermined. This CDR3 region has 14 residues. V lost 4 bases and J 8 bases, leaving 18 bases between the germline ends. Germline V lookup: CDR1 GTSNPN, CDR2 SVGIG (reference sequence). The CDR3 nucleotides read TGTGCCTGGAATTCTATGTTGGGCGGCTATGAGCAGTTCTTC. Translation gives CAWNSMLGGYEQFF.

This sequence joins TRBV18 and TRBJ2-3; D possibly corresponds to TRBD1 (6 bases). CDR3 size: 16 residues. Germline V gene data show CDR1 as KGHSH and CDR2 as LQKENI. V lost 0 bases and J 3 bases, leaving 13 bases between the germline ends. The CDR3 loop is CASSPPQGSGTDTQYF. For the CDR3, the DNA is TGTGCCAGCTCACCACCGCAGGGGTCAGGAACAGATACGCAGTATTTT.

The genes are TRBV5-4 and TRBJ2-5, with 11 positions matching TRBD2. This CDR3 is built from 16 residues. Germline loops: CDR1 SGHNT, CDR2 YYREEE (reference sequence). The trim removed 1 base at V and 5 bases at J, leaving 7 bases unmatched. The CDR3 region is CASSLSSGRAAETQYF. In DNA form, the CDR3 reads TGTGCCAGCAGCTTGAGTAGCGGGAGGGCCGCGGAGACCCAGTACTTC.

This clone was observed a handful of times. The gene calls are TRBV27 and TRBJ2-7, with 8 bases fitting TRBD1. Germline CDR1 is MNHEY and CDR2 is SMNVEV (reference sequence). CDR3 length: 15 residues. V shed 7 bases, J shed 4 bases, and the junction held 12 bases outside the gene matches. As DNA, the CDR3 is TGTGCCAGCACCTCCAGAAGACAGGGGCGATACGAGCAGTACTTC. Its protein product is CASTSRRQGRYEQYF.

This clone was seen only a few times. The chain couples TRBV11-2 to TRBJ2-7; 8 nucleotides agree with TRBD1. With V trimmed by 5 bases and J by 4 bases, 7 bases remained unmatched. The V gene's germline CDR1 is SGHAT and CDR2 FQNNGV. This CDR3 has 14 residues. The CDR3 sequence is CASSQRGQAYEQYF. The DNA for the CDR3 is TGTGCCAGCAGCCAAAGGGGACAGGCGTACGAGCAGTACTTC.

The sample holds a few counts of this clone. This chain uses TRBV6-1 with TRBJ1-6; no clear D gene. Per the germline V gene, CDR1 is MNHNS and CDR2 is SASEGT. CDR3 length: 12 amino acids. Trimming cost V 4 bases and J 10 bases, with 8 bases left between them. CDR3 region: CASSVGGSPLHF. CDR3 bases: TGTGCCAGCAGTGTAGGCGGCTCACCCCTCCACTTT.

This clone was picked up many times. The rearrangement uses TRBV7-2 and TRBJ2-3, with a weak D call TRBD1 (6 bases). V was shortened by 5 bases and J by 9 bases, with 9 bases between the two germline ends. The CDR3 sequence is 11 residues long. Germline values: CDR1 SGHTA, CDR2 FQGNSA. The CDR3 spells CASSLTGTQYF. In DNA form, the CDR3 reads TGTGCCAGCAGCCTGACAGGAACGCAGTATTTT.

CDR3 protein: CASSFRGFDVQETQYF. The CDR3 DNA follows: TGTGCCAGCAGTTTTCGAGGCTTCGACGTACAAGAGACCCAGTACTTC. V usage is TRBV27 and J usage is TRBJ2-5, with no clear D. V lost 3 bases and J lost 2, with 16 bases in between. Germline values: CDR1 MNHEY, CDR2 SMNVEV (reference sequence). The CDR3 spans 16 residues.

The CDR3 here is CASTPSGVTGELFF. The CDR3 region has the DNA TGTGCCAGCACCCCTAGCGGGGTTACCGGGGAGCTGTTTTTT. The gene calls are TRBV11-2 and TRBJ2-2; 9 bases map to TRBD2. The CDR3 loop spans 14 amino acids. Germline V gives CDR1 SGHAT, CDR2 FQNNGV. With 7 bases clipped from V and 5 bases from J, the junction kept 5 bases outside the gene matches.

There are a few counts of this clone. This chain links TRBV6-5 with TRBJ1-5; TRBD1 matches 8 bases. The CDR3 length is 14 residues. Trimming cost V 2 bases and J 7 bases; bases outside gene matches: 4. CDR1 is MNHEY, CDR2 SVGAGI, per germline. CDR3 in amino acids: CASSYADRGQPQHF. The CDR3, as DNA: TGTGCCAGCAGTTACGCTGACAGGGGACAGCCCCAGCATTTT.

This clone turned up a few times. The rearrangement uses TRBV30 and TRBJ2-4, with D possibly being TRBD1 (5 bases). V lost 6 bases, J lost 0 bases, and 15 bases lay in between. Germline V gives CDR1 GTSNPN, CDR2 SVGIG (reference sequence). This CDR3 is 15 amino acids long. The CDR3 sequence: CACQPRALAKNIQYF. CDR3 sequence (DNA): TGTGCCTGTCAACCCAGGGCTCTAGCCAAAAACATTCAGTACTTC.

As concerns this clone: In the same sample, other DNA sequences code for this CDR3. The chain uses TRBV27 and TRBJ2-7; D gene uncertain. The V gene's germline CDR1 is MNHEY and CDR2 SMNVEV (reference sequence). The CDR3 is 11 amino acids. Between the trimmed V and J ends, which lost 4 bases and 3 bases, there was a span of 4 bases. CDR3 nucleotide sequence: TGTGCCAGCAGTTCCCTCTACGAGCAGTACTTC. This gives the protein CASSSLYEQYF.

This clone was recorded a few times. The chain joins TRBV5-1 to TRBJ2-3, with 7 bases identical to TRBD1. Germline V gene lookup returns CDR1 SGHRS and CDR2 YFSETQ. The CDR3 sequence is 14 residues long. Germline trimming cut 6 bases from V and 0 bases from J; bases unmatched to any gene: 4. The CDR3 sequence is CASTDRRSTDTQYF. The CDR3 DNA is TGCGCCAGCACGGACAGGCGTAGCACAGATACGCAGTATTTT.

This clone was recorded many times. The gene calls are TRBV6-4 and TRBJ1-5; D call uncertain. The germline V gene has CDR1 MRHNA and CDR2 SNTAGT. The V end was cut by 0 bases, the J end by 7 bases, with 10 bases between. The CDR3 extends over 14 amino acids. CDR3 bases: TGTGCCAGCAGTGACTCATGGAATAGCCAGCCCCAGCATTTT. Translation: CASSDSWNSQPQHF.

The V call is TRBV30, the J call TRBJ1-2; 7 bases are shared with TRBD1. CDR1 and CDR2 (germline): GTSNPN, SVGIG (reference sequence). The CDR3 is made up of 15 amino acids. J lost 2 bases, V lost 0 bases, and 6 bases had no gene match. CDR3 coding DNA: TGTGCCTGGAGTGTTGAGGGGGCAAGGAACTATGGCTACACCTTC. Protein product: CAWSVEGARNYGYTF.

This chain connects TRBV19 to TRBJ1-1; D gene ambiguous. The germline V and J ends were trimmed by 5 bases and 1 base, with 14 bases remaining between them. Looked up from germline, CDR1 is LNHDA and CDR2 is SQIVND (reference sequence). The CDR3 loop spans 15 amino acids. The CDR3 is CASSPPGRGNTEAFF. CDR3 nucleotide sequence: TGTGCCAGTAGTCCTCCCGGTCGGGGGAACACTGAAGCTTTCTTT.

V usage is TRBV5-4 and J usage is TRBJ2-1; the D is unclear. Trimming pared 4 bases from V and 5 bases from J, leaving 13 bases between. The V gene's germline CDR1 is SGHNT and CDR2 YYREEE (reference sequence). This CDR3 has 14 amino acids. The CDR3 coding sequence is TGTGCCAGCAGCCAAGAACTGAATAACAATGAGCAGTTCTTC. It is translated as CASSQELNNNEQFF.

This clone occurred a few times. CDR3 DNA: TGCGCCAGCAGCCCTAGTCCGGGACAGGGATATGGCTACACCTTC. Translating it yields CASSPSPGQGYGYTF. The chain couples TRBV5-1 to TRBJ1-2; 9 bases line up with TRBD1. CDR3 size: 15 residues. J lost 5 bases, V lost 4 bases, and 9 bases had no gene match. Per the germline V gene, CDR1 is SGHRS and CDR2 is YFSETQ. Full variable domain (missing parts from reference TRBV5-1 and TRBJ1-2): KAGVTQTPRYLIKTRGQQVTLSCSPISGHRSVSWYQQTPGQGLQFLFEYFSETQRNKGNFPGRFSGRQFSNSRSEMNVSTLELGDSALYLCASSPSPGQGYGYTFGSGTRLTVV.

The chain carries TRBV6-1 and TRBJ2-7; tentatively, D is TRBD1 or TRBD2 (5 bases each). Germline V gene sequence: CDR1 MNHNS, CDR2 SASEGT. With 2 bases removed from V and 7 bases from J, the gap between germline ends came to 12 bases. The CDR3 is 13 residues long. CDR3 sequence: CASSESGPTEQYV. CDR3 DNA: TGTGCCAGCAGTGAATCGGGACCTACGGAGCAGTACGTC.

The chain employs TRBV11-3 and TRBJ2-5; D gene uncertain. Between the trimmed V and J ends, which lost 5 bases and 2 bases, there was a span of 9 bases. The CDR3 covers 13 residues. CDR1 is SGHNT and CDR2 is YENEEA in the germline V gene. CDR3 in amino acids: CASSMTAQETQYF. The CDR3 region has the DNA TGTGCCAGCAGCATGACGGCTCAAGAGACCCAGTACTTC.

In its sample, this clone was seen a few times. The V gene is TRBV6-5, the J gene TRBJ2-1; unclear D gene. Trimming pared 0 bases from V and 4 bases from J, leaving 13 bases between. This CDR3 region has 16 residues. Looked up from germline, CDR1 is MNHEY and CDR2 is SVGAGI. CDR3 protein: CASSYSFPDGYNEQFF. The DNA of the CDR3 is TGTGCCAGCAGTTACTCGTTCCCGGACGGATACAATGAGCAGTTCTTC.